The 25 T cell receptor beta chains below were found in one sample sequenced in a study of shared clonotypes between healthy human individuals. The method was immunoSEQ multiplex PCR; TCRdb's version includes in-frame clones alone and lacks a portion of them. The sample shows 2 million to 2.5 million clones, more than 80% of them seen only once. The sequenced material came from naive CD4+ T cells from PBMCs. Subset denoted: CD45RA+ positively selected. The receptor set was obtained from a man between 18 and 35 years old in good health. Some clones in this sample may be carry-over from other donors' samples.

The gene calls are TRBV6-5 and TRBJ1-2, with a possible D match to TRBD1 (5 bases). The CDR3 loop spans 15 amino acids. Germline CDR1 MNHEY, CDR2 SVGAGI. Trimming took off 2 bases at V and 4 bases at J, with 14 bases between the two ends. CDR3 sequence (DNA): TGTGCCAGCAGTTACCTTCTGGGGACGGTCTATGGCTACACCTTC. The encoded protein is CASSYLLGTVYGYTF.

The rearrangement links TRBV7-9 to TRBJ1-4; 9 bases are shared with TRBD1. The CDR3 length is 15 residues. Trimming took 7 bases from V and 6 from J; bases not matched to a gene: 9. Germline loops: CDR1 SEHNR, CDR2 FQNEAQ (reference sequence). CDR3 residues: CASTGWGTGYEKLFF. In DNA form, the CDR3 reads TGTGCCAGCACCGGTTGGGGGACAGGGTATGAAAAACTGTTTTTT.

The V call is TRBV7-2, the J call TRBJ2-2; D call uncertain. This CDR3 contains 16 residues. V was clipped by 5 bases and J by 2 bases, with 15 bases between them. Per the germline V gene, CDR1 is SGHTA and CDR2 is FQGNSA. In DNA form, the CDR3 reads TGTGCCAGCAGCCTCCAAAACGTTGACAACACCGGGGAGCTGTTTTTT. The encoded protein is CASSLQNVDNTGELFF.

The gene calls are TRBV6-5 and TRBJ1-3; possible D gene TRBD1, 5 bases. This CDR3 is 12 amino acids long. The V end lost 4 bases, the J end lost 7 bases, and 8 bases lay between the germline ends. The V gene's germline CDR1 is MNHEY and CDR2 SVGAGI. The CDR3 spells CASSSGHNTIYF. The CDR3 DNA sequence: TGTGCCAGCAGTTCAGGACACAACACCATATATTTT.

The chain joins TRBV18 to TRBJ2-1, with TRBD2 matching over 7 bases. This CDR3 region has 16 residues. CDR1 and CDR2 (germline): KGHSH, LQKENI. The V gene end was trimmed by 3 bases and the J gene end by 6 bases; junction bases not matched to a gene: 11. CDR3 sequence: CASSPTSGGSPNEQFF. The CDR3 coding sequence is TGTGCCAGCTCACCGACCAGTGGCGGGAGTCCCAATGAGCAGTTCTTC.

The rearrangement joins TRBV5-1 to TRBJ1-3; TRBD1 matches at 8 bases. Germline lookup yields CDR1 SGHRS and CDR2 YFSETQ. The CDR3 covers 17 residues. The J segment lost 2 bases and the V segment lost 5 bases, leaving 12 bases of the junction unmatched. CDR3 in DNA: TGCGCCAGCAGGGCAGGGGGCGGCGGAGGAGCTGGAAACACCATATATTTT. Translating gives CASRAGGGGGAGNTIYF.

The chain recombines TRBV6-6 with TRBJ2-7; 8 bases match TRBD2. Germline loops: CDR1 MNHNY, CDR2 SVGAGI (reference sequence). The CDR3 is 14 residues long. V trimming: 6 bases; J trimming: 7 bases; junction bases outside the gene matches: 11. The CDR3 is CASRHRDSGGEQYF. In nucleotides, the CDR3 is TGTGCCAGCAGGCACAGGGACTCGGGGGGGGAGCAGTACTTC.

For the CDR3, the DNA is TGCGCCAGCAGCTTGGAATCGGATTTGATGGCTAGCGGGAGGTTGTACAATGAGCAGTTCTTC. Amino acids: CASSLESDLMASGRLYNEQFF. J is TRBJ2-1 and V is TRBV5-1; 11 nucleotides match TRBD2. Germline V CDR1 and CDR2: SGHRS, YFSETQ. This CDR3 spans 21 amino acids. V lost 0 bases, J lost 4 bases, and 18 bases stayed unmatched.

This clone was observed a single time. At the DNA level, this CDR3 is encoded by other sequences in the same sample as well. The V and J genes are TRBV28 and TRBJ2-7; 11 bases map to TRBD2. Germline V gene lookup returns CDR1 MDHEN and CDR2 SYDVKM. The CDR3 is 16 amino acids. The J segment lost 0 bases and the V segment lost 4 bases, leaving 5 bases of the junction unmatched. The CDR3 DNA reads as TGTGCCAGCAGTTCCGGGACTAGCGGAAGCTCCTACGAGCAGTACTTC. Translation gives CASSSGTSGSSYEQYF.

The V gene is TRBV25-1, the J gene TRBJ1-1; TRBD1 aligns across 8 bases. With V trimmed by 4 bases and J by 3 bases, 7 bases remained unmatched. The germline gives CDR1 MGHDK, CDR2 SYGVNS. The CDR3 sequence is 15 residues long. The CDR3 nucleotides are TGTGCCAGCAGTGGAACAGGGGGTAGGTACACTGAAGCTTTCTTT. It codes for CASSGTGGRYTEAFF.

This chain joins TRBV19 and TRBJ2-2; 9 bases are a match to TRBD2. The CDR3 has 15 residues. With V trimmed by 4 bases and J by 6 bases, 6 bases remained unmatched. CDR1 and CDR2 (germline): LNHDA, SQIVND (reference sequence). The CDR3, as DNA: TGTGCCAGTAGTACCCCCAGCGGGAGGCCCGGGGAGCTGTTTTTT. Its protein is CASSTPSGRPGELFF.

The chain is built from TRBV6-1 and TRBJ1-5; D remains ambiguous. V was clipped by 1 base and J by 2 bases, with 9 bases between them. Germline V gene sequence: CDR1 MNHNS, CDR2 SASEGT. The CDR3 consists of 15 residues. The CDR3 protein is CASSEGIGGNQPQHF. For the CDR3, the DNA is TGTGCCAGCAGTGAAGGTATTGGGGGCAATCAGCCCCAGCATTTT.

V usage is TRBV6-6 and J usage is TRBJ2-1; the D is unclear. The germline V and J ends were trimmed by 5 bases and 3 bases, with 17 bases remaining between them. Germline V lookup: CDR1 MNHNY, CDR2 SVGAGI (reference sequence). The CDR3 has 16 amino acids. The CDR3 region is CASSVSPTGHYNEQFF. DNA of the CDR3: TGTGCCAGCAGTGTATCACCCACTGGCCACTACAATGAGCAGTTCTTC.

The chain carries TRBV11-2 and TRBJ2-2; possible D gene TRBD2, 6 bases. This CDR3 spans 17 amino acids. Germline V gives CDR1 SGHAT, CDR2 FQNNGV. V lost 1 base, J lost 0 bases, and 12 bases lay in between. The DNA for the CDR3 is TGTGCCAGCAGCTTAGGAAAATGGGGGGCGAACACCGGGGAGCTGTTTTTT. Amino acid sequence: CASSLGKWGANTGELFF.

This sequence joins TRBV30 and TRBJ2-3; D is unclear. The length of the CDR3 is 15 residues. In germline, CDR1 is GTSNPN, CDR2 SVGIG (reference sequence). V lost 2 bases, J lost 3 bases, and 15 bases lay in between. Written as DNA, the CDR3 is TGTGCCTGGAGTCGGCTACAGCATCTTACAGATACGCAGTATTTT. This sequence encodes CAWSRLQHLTDTQYF.

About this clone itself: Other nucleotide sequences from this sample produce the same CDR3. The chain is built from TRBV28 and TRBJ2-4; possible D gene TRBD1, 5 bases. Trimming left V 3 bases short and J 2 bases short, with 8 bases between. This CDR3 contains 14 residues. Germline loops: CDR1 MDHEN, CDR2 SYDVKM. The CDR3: CASSLQGSKNIQYF. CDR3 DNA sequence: TGTGCCAGCAGTTTGCAGGGTTCCAAAAACATTCAGTACTTC.

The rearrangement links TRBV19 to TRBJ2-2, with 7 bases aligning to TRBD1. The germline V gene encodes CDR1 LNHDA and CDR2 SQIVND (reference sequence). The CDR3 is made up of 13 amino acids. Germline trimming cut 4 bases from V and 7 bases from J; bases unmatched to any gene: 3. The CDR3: CASSRGGGGELFF. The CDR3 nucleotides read TGTGCCAGTAGTAGAGGGGGCGGCGGGGAGCTGTTTTTT.

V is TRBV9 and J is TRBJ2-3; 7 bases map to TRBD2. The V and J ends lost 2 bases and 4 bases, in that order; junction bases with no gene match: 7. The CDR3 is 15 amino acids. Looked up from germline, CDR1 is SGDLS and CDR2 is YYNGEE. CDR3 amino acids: CASSVTSGKPDTQYF. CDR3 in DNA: TGTGCCAGCAGCGTGACAAGCGGGAAGCCAGATACGCAGTATTTT.

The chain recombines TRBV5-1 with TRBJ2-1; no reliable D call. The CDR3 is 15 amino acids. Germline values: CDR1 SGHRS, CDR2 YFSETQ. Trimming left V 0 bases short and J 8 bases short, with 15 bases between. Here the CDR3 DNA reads TGCGCCAGCAGCTTGGAAGGTATAGCAGGCGATGAGCAGTTCTTC. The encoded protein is CASSLEGIAGDEQFF. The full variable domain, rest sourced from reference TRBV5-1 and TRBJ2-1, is KAGVTQTPRYLIKTRGQQVTLSCSPISGHRSVSWYQQTPGQGLQFLFEYFSETQRNKGNFPGRFSGRQFSNSRSEMNVSTLELGDSALYLCASSLEGIAGDEQFFGPGTRLTVL.

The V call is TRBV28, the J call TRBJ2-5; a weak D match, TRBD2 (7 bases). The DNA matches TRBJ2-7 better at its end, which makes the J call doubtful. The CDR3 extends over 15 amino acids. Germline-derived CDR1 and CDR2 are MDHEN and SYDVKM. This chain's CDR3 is CASTTNRGGPYEQYF. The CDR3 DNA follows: TGTGCCAGCACGACTAATAGGGGGGGTCCCTACGAGCAGTACTTC.

Here the CDR3 reads CAISDRGQDYEQYF. In DNA, the CDR3 is TGTGCCATCAGTGATAGGGGACAGGACTACGAGCAGTACTTC. The V and J genes are TRBV10-3 and TRBJ2-7, with TRBD1 identical over 8 bases. The length of the CDR3 is 14 residues. The ends lost 3 bases at V and 3 bases at J; junction bases unmatched: 4. Germline CDR1 ENHRY, CDR2 SYGVKD.

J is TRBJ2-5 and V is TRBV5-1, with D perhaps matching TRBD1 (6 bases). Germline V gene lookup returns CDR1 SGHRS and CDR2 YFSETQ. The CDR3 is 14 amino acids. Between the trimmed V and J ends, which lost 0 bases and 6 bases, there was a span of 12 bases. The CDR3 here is CASSLVAGVQTQYF. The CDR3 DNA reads TGCGCCAGCAGCTTGGTGGCAGGGGTTCAGACCCAGTACTTC.

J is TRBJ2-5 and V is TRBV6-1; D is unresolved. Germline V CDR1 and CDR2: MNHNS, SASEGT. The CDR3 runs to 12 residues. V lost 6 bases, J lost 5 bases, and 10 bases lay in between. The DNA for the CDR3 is TGTGCCAGCAGGGGCTCTGGGGAGACCCAGTACTTC. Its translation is CASRGSGETQYF.

CDR3 DNA: TGTGCCAGCAGCTTAGAAGAGGGGCCGACCGGGGAGCTGTTTTTT. Protein product: CASSLEEGPTGELFF. This chain connects TRBV7-6 to TRBJ2-2, with D perhaps given as TRBD1 or TRBD2 (5 bases each). Germline loops: CDR1 SGHVS, CDR2 FNYEAQ. V lost 1 base, J lost 5 bases, and 11 bases lay in between. The CDR3 length is 15 residues.

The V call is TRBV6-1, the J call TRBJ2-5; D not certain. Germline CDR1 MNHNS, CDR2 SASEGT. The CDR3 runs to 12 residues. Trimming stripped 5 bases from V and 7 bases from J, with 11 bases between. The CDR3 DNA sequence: TGTGCCAGCAGTTCTCAGACGAGGACCCAGTACTTC. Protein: CASSSQTRTQYF.